The 14 T cell receptor beta chains listed next were all sequenced from one sample in a study of blood T cell repertoires in COVID-19. Produced via immunoSEQ multiplex PCR; TCRdb's table is partial and in-frame only. The table records around 260,000 clones, under 90% of them present only once. The sample taken for sequencing was peripheral blood. Receptor source: a woman aged 40 to 49 who had recovered from COVID-19.

This clone appeared a single time. This rearrangement joins TRBV27 to TRBJ2-7; possible D gene TRBD1, 6 bases. The CDR3 has 15 amino acids. Trimming took 6 bases from V and 3 from J, leaving 18 bases between them. Germline-derived CDR1 and CDR2 are MNHEY and SMNVEV (reference sequence). CDR3 in DNA: TGTGCCAGCAGACCAGACAGGTCGACGGGCTACGAGCAGTACTTC. It codes for CASRPDRSTGYEQYF.

This clone was seen repeatedly, ten times or more. The rearrangement links TRBV5-1 to TRBJ2-7, with TRBD1 as a possible D gene (6 bases). Per germline, CDR1 SGHRS and CDR2 YFSETQ. There are 16 residues in the CDR3. Trimming left V 0 bases short and J 0 bases short, with 13 bases between. The CDR3 region has the DNA TGCGCCAGCAGCTTGGCCGAACAGGGATTCTCCTACGAGCAGTACTTC. This gives the protein CASSLAEQGFSYEQYF. The entire variable domain, with the rest obtained from reference TRBV5-1 and TRBJ2-7, is as follows: KAGVTQTPRYLIKTRGQQVTLSCSPISGHRSVSWYQQTPGQGLQFLFEYFSETQRNKGNFPGRFSGRQFSNSRSEMNVSTLELGDSALYLCASSLAEQGFSYEQYFGPGTRLTVT.

This clone was counted only a few times. J is TRBJ2-7 and V is TRBV5-4; 8 bases agree with TRBD2. The V gene's germline CDR1 is SGHNT and CDR2 YYREEE (reference sequence). The CDR3 is made up of 15 amino acids. The trim removed 4 bases at V and 3 bases at J, leaving 9 bases unmatched. For the CDR3, the DNA is TGTGCCAGCAGCACCAGCGGGAGAGAGCGCTACGAGCAGTACTTC. It translates to CASSTSGRERYEQYF.

This clone came up once. The V gene is TRBV7-3, the J gene TRBJ2-1; no clear D gene. CDR3 length: 13 residues. Deletions cut 5 bases from V and 5 bases from J, with 10 bases between. Germline V gene sequence: CDR1 SGHTA, CDR2 FQGTGA. In DNA form, the CDR3 reads TGTGCCAGCAGCGCACCCGGTGACAATGAGCAGTTCTTC. Translated, it gives CASSAPGDNEQFF.

The CDR3: CAWNLVPRQGHGYTF. In nucleotides, the CDR3 is TGTGCCTGGAATCTGGTTCCGAGACAGGGGCATGGCTACACCTTC. The chain uses TRBV30 and TRBJ1-2; TRBD1 matches at 8 bases. CDR3 size: 15 residues. After removal of 4 bases from V and 6 bases from J, the junction contained 13 bases not matched to a gene. Per the germline V gene, CDR1 is GTSNPN and CDR2 is SVGIG (reference sequence).

The chain employs TRBV3-1 (or the pseudogene TRBV3-2) and TRBJ2-7, with a weak D call TRBD1 (6 bases). This CDR3 is 15 amino acids long. Germline CDR1 is LGHDT and CDR2 is YNNKEL (reference sequence). The V and J ends lost 3 bases and 2 bases respectively, with 14 bases between them. In nucleotides, the CDR3 is TGTGCCAGCAGCCACAACACAGGGACCCCCTACGAGCAGTACTTC. It specifies CASSHNTGTPYEQYF.

The CDR3 spells CASSIPGNTDTQYF. The CDR3 nucleotides are TGTGCCAGTAGTATACCGGGAAACACAGATACGCAGTATTTT. The V and J genes are TRBV19 and TRBJ2-3; D possibly corresponds to TRBD2 (5 bases). The V gene lost 2 bases and the J gene lost 2 bases, with 8 bases spanning the gap. The CDR3 length is 14 residues. The germline V gene has CDR1 LNHDA and CDR2 SQIVND (reference sequence).

This rearrangement joins TRBV19 to TRBJ2-2, with 7 positions matching TRBD1. With 3 bases clipped from V and 4 bases from J, the junction kept 8 bases outside the gene matches. The CDR3 is 16 amino acids. Germline values: CDR1 LNHDA, CDR2 SQIVND (reference sequence). The CDR3 DNA reads as TGTGCCAGTAGTATCTCTACAGGGGTGGGCACCGGGGAGCTGTTTTTT. Its protein is CASSISTGVGTGELFF.

The chain recombines TRBV7-2 with TRBJ2-1; the match to TRBD2 covers 9 bases. The germline V gene has CDR1 SGHTA and CDR2 FQGNSA. The CDR3 is made up of 16 amino acids. V lost 0 bases, J lost 7 bases, and 7 bases stayed unmatched. CDR3: CASSLAFASGKNEQFF. The CDR3 DNA reads as TGTGCCAGCAGCTTAGCGTTCGCTAGCGGGAAGAATGAGCAGTTCTTC.

The chain uses TRBV9 and TRBJ2-4; the D is unclear. Per the germline V gene, CDR1 is SGDLS and CDR2 is YYNGEE. The CDR3 totals 15 residues. Trimming took off 0 bases at V and 0 bases at J, with 7 bases between the two ends. This CDR3 is CASSVDGEAKNIQYF. CDR3 coding DNA: TGTGCCAGCAGCGTAGACGGAGAAGCCAAAAACATTCAGTACTTC.

The chain employs TRBV7-8 and TRBJ2-5; the D is unclear. V lost 8 bases to trimming and J lost 2 bases, with 15 bases between them. The germline gives CDR1 SGHVS, CDR2 FQNEAQ. The length of the CDR3 is 14 residues. Written as DNA, the CDR3 is TGTGCCAGCGCTGCCGGAGCCCTGCAAGAGACCCAGTACTTC. Its protein is CASAAGALQETQYF.

The chain is built from TRBV19 and TRBJ2-6; unclear D gene. The CDR3 consists of 14 residues. The V and J ends lost 8 bases and 0 bases respectively, with 8 bases between them. Germline V gives CDR1 LNHDA, CDR2 SQIVND (reference sequence). The CDR3 here is CASSPISGANVLTF. CDR3 nucleotides: TGTGCCAGTTCCCCCATCTCTGGGGCCAACGTCCTGACTTTC.

As for this clone: Given the absence of the conserved phenylalanine or tryptophan at the CDR3 end, a read error is likely. The limits of the CDR3 on the DNA are not certain, so only TCRdb's listed CDR3 is given. This chain links TRBV7-9 with TRBJ2-4; TRBD1 is the table's D call and was not checked against the DNA. The CDR3 is 13 amino acids in total, end residues counted. The germline V gene encodes CDR1 SEHNR and CDR2 FQNEAQ (reference sequence). The CDR3 here is CASTPGQGGSVTY.

This clone was counted only a few times. This chain uses TRBV10-3 with TRBJ1-3; D is undetermined. This CDR3 spans 12 amino acids. Looked up from germline, CDR1 is ENHRY and CDR2 is SYGVKD. Deletions cut 8 bases from V and 3 bases from J, with 8 bases between. CDR3 loop: CAIRGFGNTIYF. In nucleotides, the CDR3 is TGTGCCATCCGAGGATTTGGAAACACCATATATTTT.